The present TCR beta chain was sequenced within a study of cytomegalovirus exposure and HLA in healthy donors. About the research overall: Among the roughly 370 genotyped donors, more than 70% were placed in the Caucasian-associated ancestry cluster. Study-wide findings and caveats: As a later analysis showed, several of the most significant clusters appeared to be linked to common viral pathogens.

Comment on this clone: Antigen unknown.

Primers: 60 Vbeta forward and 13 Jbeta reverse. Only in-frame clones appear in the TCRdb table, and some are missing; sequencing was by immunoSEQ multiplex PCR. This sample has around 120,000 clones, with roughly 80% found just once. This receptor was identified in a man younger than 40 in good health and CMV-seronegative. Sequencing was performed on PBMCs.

For the CDR3, the DNA is TGTGCCAGCAGCTTAGGGACTAGCGGGGTCTACAATGAGCAGTTCTTC. It is translated as CASSLGTSGVYNEQFF. The chain employs TRBV11-3 and TRBJ2-1; 12 nucleotides line up with TRBD2. Germline V gene data show CDR1 as SGHNT and CDR2 as YENEEA. J gave up 3 bases and V 1 base, and 1 base lay outside the gene matches. The CDR3 length is 16 residues. The whole variable domain, filled in from reference TRBV11-3 and TRBJ2-1, reads EAGVVQSPRYKIIEKKQPVAFWCNPISGHNTLYWYLQNLGQGPELLIRYENEEAVDDSQLPKDRFSAERLKGVDSTLKIQPAELGDSAVYLCASSLGTSGVYNEQFFGPGTRLTVL.